Given below is one TCR beta chain in context. The CDR3 length is 14 residues. CDR1 SGHVS and CDR2 FNYEAQ come from the germline V gene. V was shortened by 3 bases and J by 6 bases, with 15 bases between the two germline ends. This entry comes from a study of T cell responses to AZD1222 COVID-19 vaccine. Study background: Pooling covered second doses at about 4 or about 12 weeks.

Generated by immunoSEQ multiplex PCR, the TCRdb table keeps only in-frame clones and is missing some. The repertoire has under 110,000 clones, 90% of them found once; the top ten carry 1% to 1.5%. This clonotype was sampled from an adult in good health. The specimen comprised peripheral blood, sampled on day 0 of AZD1222 vaccination. This rearrangement joins TRBV7-6 to TRBJ2-7; a weak D match, TRBD2 (6 bases). CDR3 nucleotide sequence: TGTGCCAGCAGCTTGCTGGCGGGGAGGTTCGAGCAGTACTTC. Translation gives CASSLLAGRFEQYF.